This entry describes one T cell receptor beta chain. V was clipped by 5 bases and J by 3 bases; unmatched bases: 8. The CDR3 loop spans 15 amino acids. Germline CDR1 SGHNT, CDR2 YENEEA. This entry is derived from a study of Ad26.COV2.S vaccination and SARS-CoV-2 variants. Treatment specified: some 19 received Ad26.COV2.S at low or high dose, single or two shots; a few received placebo; per-sample allocation not given. Vaccine and placebo recipients were sampled on day 63 after the first injection. Profiling relied on immunoSEQ multiplex PCR, and the TCRdb table lists in-frame clones only, not all of them. The data hold about 320,000 clones, with about 85% observed a single time.

The specimen comprised peripheral blood, sampled in a trial of Ad26.COV2.S vaccine versus placebo. The chain uses TRBV11-3 and TRBJ2-7; 9 positions match TRBD1. This receptor was taken from a person between 18 and 59 years old who received the Ad26.COV2.S COVID-19 vaccine or a placebo. CDR3 amino acids: CASSPMSGQGYEQYF. In DNA form, the CDR3 reads TGTGCCAGCAGCCCGATGTCGGGACAGGGCTACGAGCAGTACTTC.